This T cell receptor beta chain stems from a study of tumor-infiltrating lymphocytes in primary liver carcinoma. Study summary: The patients presented with primary liver carcinoma, which was managed through surgical resection. The patient population consisted of men and women between 30 and 69 years of age. Overall study findings and caveats: Whereas tumor region pairs overlapped more, tumor-adjacent and tumor-blood pairs overlapped less.

Blood RNA came from unsorted whole blood; germline DNA was also extracted. TCR beta cDNA was reverse-transcribed from roughly 520 ng of total RNA. The reaction used a constant-region primer and ProtoScript II reverse transcriptase. Investigators got TCR beta libraries out of three nested multiplex PCR rounds, done with slightly modified ARM-PCR. A C-beta reverse primer and TRBV1-TRBV30 forward primers served in each of the first two PCR rounds, at 10 cycles apiece. TCRdb called the multiplex PCR reads again in MiXCR, with one record for every CDR3 protein. The repertoire holds 250,000 to 400,000 distinct CDR3 sequences, with over 55% as singletons. The CDR3 consists of 16 residues. From germline, CDR1 is SGHAT and CDR2 FQDESV (reference sequence). In the case of this clonotype: Its antigen is still unknown. At one boundary the junction diverges from the germline segment, which might be a read error.

Sequencing input: peripheral blood. This receptor was obtained from a man in his forties with primary liver carcinoma and hepatitis B virus infection. The V call is TRBV11-1, the J call TRBJ2-1; D possibly corresponds to TRBD2 (6 bases). The CDR3 region is CASSLGDGSGPIEQFF. In nucleotides, the CDR3 is TGTGCCAGTAGCTTAGGGGACGGGAGCGGGCCCATTGAGCAGTTCTTC.